The rows below give T cell receptor beta chains drawn from one sample of a study of OX40 agonist ivuxolimab in advanced cancers. Only in-frame clones appear in the TCRdb table, and some are missing; sequencing was by immunoSEQ multiplex PCR. Among tens of thousands of clones listed, around 85% were seen once. Specimen: CD4+ or CD8+ T cells sorted from blood, collected in a trial of the OX40 agonist ivuxolimab. All receptors derive from an adult with an advanced solid tumor such as melanoma, head and neck, liver or kidney cancer. Both conserved end residues are part of each CDR3. The D gene is left open where the match is weak. For some rows the clone size is stated as once, few or many, or as a class when expanded; others skip it.

d_gene: TRBD1; j_gene: TRBJ2-1; abundance: .; v_gene: TRBV10-2; CDR3aa: CASSGRGLAGNEQFF; CDR3nt: TGCGCCAGCAGTGGAAGGGGGCTGGCGGGCAATGAGCAGTTCTTC
d_gene: .; j_gene: TRBJ1-1; abundance: few; v_gene: TRBV6-6; CDR3aa: CASSYPGEGTEAFF; CDR3nt: TGTGCCAGCAGTTACCCCGGCGAGGGGACTGAAGCTTTCTTT
d_gene: TRBD2; j_gene: TRBJ2-5; abundance: .; v_gene: TRBV28; CDR3aa: CASSFTTRASGKQETQYF; CDR3nt: TGTGCCAGCAGTTTCACCACCCGGGCTAGCGGGAAGCAAGAGACCCAGTACTTC
d_gene: .; j_gene: TRBJ1-2; abundance: .; v_gene: TRBV19; CDR3aa: CASSIAGAYGYTF; CDR3nt: TGTGCCAGTAGTATTGCAGGGGCATATGGCTACACCTTC
d_gene: .; j_gene: TRBJ1-5; abundance: .; v_gene: TRBV30; CDR3aa: CAWSEQDGQPQHF; CDR3nt: TGTGCCTGGAGTGAACAGGACGGTCAGCCCCAGCATTTT
d_gene: .; j_gene: TRBJ1-2; abundance: .; v_gene: TRBV6-5; CDR3aa: CASSYSAQQVTHGYTF; CDR3nt: TGTGCCAGCAGTTACTCGGCCCAGCAAGTTACGCATGGCTACACCTTC
d_gene: .; j_gene: TRBJ1-1; abundance: .; v_gene: TRBV19; CDR3aa: CASRGVGASGEAFF; CDR3nt: TGTGCCAGTAGGGGAGTCGGGGCTTCGGGTGAAGCTTTCTTT
d_gene: .; j_gene: TRBJ2-2; abundance: .; v_gene: TRBV7-9; CDR3aa: CASTQDGFGKLFF; CDR3nt: TGTGCCAGCACCCAGGACGGGTTCGGAAAGCTGTTTTTT
d_gene: .; j_gene: TRBJ1-4; abundance: .; v_gene: TRBV6-1; CDR3aa: CASSVEVREKLFF; CDR3nt: TGTGCCAGCAGTGTGGAGGTTAGAGAAAAACTGTTTTTT
d_gene: .; j_gene: TRBJ1-5; abundance: .; v_gene: TRBV19; CDR3aa: CASSPQDQPQHF; CDR3nt: TGTGCCAGTAGTCCCCAGGATCAGCCCCAGCATTTT
d_gene: TRBD1; j_gene: TRBJ2-7; abundance: .; v_gene: TRBV19; CDR3aa: CASSIGRRTGEVEQYF; CDR3nt: TGTGCCAGTAGTATCGGAAGGAGGACAGGGGAGGTCGAGCAGTACTTC
d_gene: .; j_gene: TRBJ2-2; abundance: once; v_gene: TRBV28; CDR3aa: CASGSGSGELFF; CDR3nt: TGTGCCAGCGGTAGTGGGTCCGGGGAGCTGTTTTTT
d_gene: .; j_gene: TRBJ2-2; abundance: .; v_gene: TRBV7-8; CDR3aa: CASSLASTGELFF; CDR3nt: TGTGCCAGCAGCTTAGCTAGCACCGGGGAGCTGTTTTTT
d_gene: .; j_gene: TRBJ1-3; abundance: .; v_gene: TRBV4-1; CDR3aa: CASSQDFLITGNTIYF; CDR3nt: TGCGCCAGCAGCCAAGATTTTCTTATCACTGGAAACACCATATATTTT
d_gene: .; j_gene: TRBJ2-1; abundance: .; v_gene: TRBV6-1; CDR3aa: CASSEGGASYNEQFF; CDR3nt: TGTGCCAGCAGTGAAGGGGGAGCCTCCTACAATGAGCAGTTCTTC
d_gene: .; j_gene: TRBJ1-3; abundance: .; v_gene: TRBV7-6; CDR3aa: CASSRNAGNTIYF; CDR3nt: TGTGCCAGCAGCCGGAACGCTGGAAACACCATATATTTT
d_gene: .; j_gene: TRBJ2-1; abundance: .; v_gene: TRBV15; CDR3aa: CATSREGSSYNEQFF; CDR3nt: TGTGCCACCAGCAGAGAAGGTAGCTCCTACAATGAGCAGTTCTTC
d_gene: TRBD2; j_gene: TRBJ2-4; abundance: .; v_gene: TRBV5-6; CDR3aa: CASSPWTSGSSKNIQYF; CDR3nt: TGTGCCAGCAGCCCTTGGACTAGCGGGAGTTCCAAAAACATTCAGTACTTC
d_gene: .; j_gene: TRBJ1-5; abundance: few; v_gene: TRBV27; CDR3aa: CASSSGAGGYSNQPQHF; CDR3nt: TGTGCCAGCAGTTCAGGGGCAGGAGGTTATAGCAATCAGCCCCAGCATTTT
d_gene: .; j_gene: TRBJ1-3; abundance: .; v_gene: TRBV5-1; CDR3aa: CASSSPPGNTIYF; CDR3nt: TGCGCCAGCAGCTCCCCTCCTGGAAACACCATATATTTT
d_gene: .; j_gene: TRBJ1-1; abundance: .; v_gene: TRBV27; CDR3aa: CASILGHQGTAGNTEAFF; CDR3nt: TGTGCCAGCATCTTGGGTCATCAAGGGACGGCGGGAAACACTGAAGCTTTCTTT
d_gene: .; j_gene: TRBJ1-1; abundance: .; v_gene: TRBV7-3; CDR3aa: CASSNQGGNTEAFF; CDR3nt: TGTGCCAGCAGTAACCAAGGGGGGAACACTGAAGCTTTCTTT
d_gene: .; j_gene: TRBJ2-2; abundance: .; v_gene: TRBV7-7; CDR3aa: CASSPPGPGELFF; CDR3nt: TGTGCTAGCAGCCCCCCAGGACCCGGGGAGCTGTTTTTT
d_gene: TRBD2; j_gene: TRBJ2-5; abundance: .; v_gene: TRBV5-1; CDR3aa: CASSLGPGGETQYF; CDR3nt: TGCGCCAGCAGCTTGGGACCCGGGGGGGAGACCCAGTACTTC
d_gene: TRBD1; j_gene: TRBJ2-1; abundance: .; v_gene: TRBV18; CDR3aa: CASSRNMGQGTNEQFF; CDR3nt: TGTGCCAGCTCACGAAACATGGGACAGGGGACTAATGAGCAGTTCTTC
d_gene: .; j_gene: TRBJ2-1; abundance: .; v_gene: TRBV30; CDR3aa: CASPGTRGEQFF; CDR3nt: TGTGCCTCCCCGGGGACAAGGGGTGAGCAGTTCTTC
d_gene: TRBD1; j_gene: TRBJ2-7; abundance: .; v_gene: TRBV6-6; CDR3aa: CASNIQGGEQYF; CDR3nt: TGTGCCAGCAACATACAGGGGGGCGAGCAGTACTTC
d_gene: .; j_gene: TRBJ1-3; abundance: .; v_gene: TRBV7-2; CDR3aa: CASSLAPSGNTIYF; CDR3nt: TGTGCCAGCAGCTTAGCCCCAAGCGGAAACACCATATATTTT
d_gene: .; j_gene: TRBJ2-1; abundance: once; v_gene: TRBV21-1; CDR3aa: CASSKGRGGSSYNEQFF; CDR3nt: TGTGCCAGCAGCAAAGGGCGAGGGGGGAGCTCCTACAATGAGCAGTTCTTC
d_gene: .; j_gene: TRBJ1-6; abundance: .; v_gene: TRBV12-1; CDR3aa: CASSFPLAASSPLHF; CDR3nt: TGTGCCAGCAGCTTTCCCCTAGCGGCGAGTTCACCCCTCCACTTT
d_gene: .; j_gene: TRBJ1-2; abundance: .; v_gene: TRBV6-1; CDR3aa: CASSGGQWGYTF; CDR3nt: TGTGCCAGCAGTGGGGGACAATGGGGCTACACCTTC
d_gene: .; j_gene: TRBJ1-5; abundance: .; v_gene: TRBV18; CDR3aa: CASCPGSNQPQHF; CDR3nt: TGTGCCAGCTGCCCAGGCAGCAATCAGCCCCAGCATTTT
d_gene: TRBD2; j_gene: TRBJ2-7; abundance: once; v_gene: TRBV4-3; CDR3aa: CASSQGTSGGLPYEQYF; CDR3nt: TGCGCCAGCAGCCAAGGGACTAGCGGGGGCCTCCCCTACGAGCAGTACTTC
d_gene: .; j_gene: TRBJ2-7; abundance: .; v_gene: TRBV5-1; CDR3aa: CASRLNSGLPTYEQYF; CDR3nt: TGCGCCAGCAGACTTAATTCCGGGTTACCAACCTACGAGCAGTACTTC
d_gene: TRBD1; j_gene: TRBJ2-7; abundance: .; v_gene: TRBV30; CDR3aa: CAWSVRLGTAYF; CDR3nt: TGTGCCTGGAGTGTACGTTTGGGGACAGCATACTTC
d_gene: TRBD1; j_gene: TRBJ2-7; abundance: .; v_gene: TRBV11-2; CDR3aa: CASSRDRTGNPGEQYF; CDR3nt: TGTGCCAGCAGCCGGGACAGAACAGGCAACCCGGGAGAGCAGTACTTC
d_gene: .; j_gene: TRBJ2-7; abundance: few; v_gene: TRBV5-1; CDR3aa: CASSPGHLNSYEQYF; CDR3nt: TGCGCCAGCAGCCCTGGACATTTAAACTCCTACGAGCAGTACTTC
d_gene: TRBD1; j_gene: TRBJ2-7; abundance: .; v_gene: TRBV28; CDR3aa: CASSGPGTGIEQYF; CDR3nt: TGTGCCAGCAGTGGCCCCGGGACAGGGATCGAGCAGTACTTC
d_gene: .; j_gene: TRBJ1-5; abundance: few; v_gene: TRBV30; CDR3aa: CAWSVGVGNQPQHF; CDR3nt: TGTGCCTGGAGTGTCGGGGTTGGCAATCAGCCCCAGCATTTT
d_gene: TRBD1; j_gene: TRBJ1-1; abundance: .; v_gene: TRBV2; CDR3aa: CASRQTGGDEAFF; CDR3nt: TGTGCCAGCAGACAAACAGGGGGGGATGAAGCTTTCTTT
d_gene: TRBD1; j_gene: TRBJ1-5; abundance: few; v_gene: TRBV19; CDR3aa: CASHRGRRDQPQHF; CDR3nt: TGTGCCAGTCACAGGGGGCGAAGGGATCAGCCCCAGCATTTT
d_gene: .; j_gene: TRBJ2-1; abundance: .; v_gene: TRBV10-3; CDR3aa: CAITPARDLRDEQFF; CDR3nt: TGTGCCATCACCCCTGCTAGGGACTTGAGGGATGAGCAGTTCTTC
d_gene: .; j_gene: TRBJ1-5; abundance: few; v_gene: TRBV11-2; CDR3aa: CASSFGGPNQPQHF; CDR3nt: TGTGCCAGCAGCTTTGGGGGACCCAATCAGCCCCAGCATTTT
d_gene: TRBD1; j_gene: TRBJ2-5; abundance: .; v_gene: TRBV28; CDR3aa: CASSLLGQGGSALGTQYF; CDR3nt: TGTGCCAGCAGTTTGCTGGGACAGGGCGGATCAGCGTTAGGGACCCAGTACTTC
d_gene: TRBD1; j_gene: TRBJ2-5; abundance: .; v_gene: TRBV27; CDR3aa: CANKGPRGETQYF; CDR3nt: TGTGCCAACAAGGGCCCCAGGGGGGAGACCCAGTACTTC
d_gene: .; j_gene: TRBJ1-3; abundance: .; v_gene: TRBV6-1; CDR3aa: CASRNGGGNTIYF; CDR3nt: TGTGCCAGCAGGAATGGTGGGGGAAACACCATATATTTT
d_gene: .; j_gene: TRBJ1-1; abundance: once; v_gene: TRBV13; CDR3aa: CASSERKQFTEAFF; CDR3nt: TGTGCCAGCAGTGAGCGTAAGCAGTTCACTGAAGCTTTCTTT
d_gene: .; j_gene: TRBJ2-7; abundance: .; v_gene: TRBV10-1; CDR3aa: CASRFCGPHEQYF; CDR3nt: TGCGCCAGCAGGTTCTGTGGGCCCCACGAGCAGTACTTC